Below, 5 T cell receptor beta chains from the same sample are listed, as sequenced in a study of blood T cell repertoires in COVID-19. Profiling relied on immunoSEQ multiplex PCR, and the TCRdb table lists in-frame clones only, not all of them. Of 200,000 to 250,000 clones in the sample, 65% to 85% were seen once. The sample consisted of PBMCs or T cells enriched from blood (not recorded which). The receptors derive from a woman aged 55 to 70 who had recovered from COVID-19.

V is TRBV5-1 and J is TRBJ2-3; TRBD2 aligns across 12 bases. The V and J ends lost 7 bases and 1 base, in that order; junction bases with no gene match: 10. This CDR3 has 17 residues. CDR1 is SGHRS and CDR2 is YFSETQ in the germline V gene. CDR3 amino acids: CASSLTSGRAGTDTQYF. Here the CDR3 DNA reads TGCGCCAGCTCCTTGACTAGCGGGAGAGCGGGCACAGATACGCAGTATTTT.

This chain uses TRBV18 with TRBJ2-7, with 8 bases identical to TRBD1. V shed 5 bases and J 0 bases; nucleotides not matched to a gene: 6. The germline gives CDR1 KGHSH, CDR2 LQKENI. The CDR3 runs to 15 residues. The CDR3 region has the DNA TGTGCCAGCTCATATGGGACAGGAAGCTCCTACGAGCAGTACTTC. Translated, it gives CASSYGTGSSYEQYF.

The chain uses TRBV6-4 and TRBJ1-5; the match to TRBD1 covers 7 bases. V lost 1 base to trimming and J lost 1 base; unmatched junction nucleotides: 13. In germline, CDR1 is MRHNA, CDR2 SNTAGT. The length of the CDR3 is 19 residues. Here the CDR3 reads CASSDCDREYRISNQPQHF. DNA for the CDR3: TGTGCCAGCAGTGACTGTGACAGGGAATATAGAATCAGCAATCAGCCCCAGCATTTT.

This chain connects TRBV10-1 to TRBJ2-1; weak D call: TRBD1 (6 bases). V was pared by 5 bases and J by 7 bases, with 15 bases between. The germline gives CDR1 WNHNN, CDR2 SYGVQD (reference sequence). This CDR3 contains 14 residues. CDR3 in amino acids: CASSPHDRRNEQFF. CDR3 DNA sequence: TGCGCCAGCAGTCCTCATGACAGGCGGAATGAGCAGTTCTTC.

The V call is TRBV7-9, the J call TRBJ1-4; D is unresolved. The germline gives CDR1 SEHNR, CDR2 FQNEAQ (reference sequence). Deletions cut 11 bases from V and 0 bases from J, with 25 bases between. This CDR3 region has 18 residues. The CDR3: CALPLKEGRPATNEKLFF. The CDR3 DNA reads as TGTGCCCTTCCCTTGAAGGAGGGTAGGCCTGCAACTAATGAAAAACTGTTTTTT. The complete variable domain, with remaining parts taken from reference TRBV7-9 and TRBJ1-4, reads DTGVSQNPRHKITKRGQNVTFRCDPISEHNRLYWYRQTLGQGPEFLTYFQNEAQLEKSRLLSDRFSAERPKGSFSTLEIQRTEQGDSAMYLCALPLKEGRPATNEKLFFGSGTQLSVL.